Reported below is one TCR beta chain. Its antigen is still unknown. The data are from a study of shared clonotypes between healthy human individuals. Study outcomes and limitations: Represented diversity (both genetic and exposure-history) was limited by the small number of donors.

V lost 2 bases and J lost 7, with 13 bases in between. This CDR3 spans 14 amino acids. Researchers ran the assay at a deep level. In replicate PCRs of sorted subsets, about 220 ng DNA, 29,000 or so T cell genomes, was used. Authors' data handling: Filtering differed for immunoSEQ, which gave only junction sequences without quality scores. Clones were read by immunoSEQ multiplex PCR, and TCRdb kept only the in-frame ones, dropping some. V and J calls and clone size are those listed in that table; D and trimming were worked out from the DNA. The top ten hold 0.055% to 0.075% of the sample, which has hundreds of thousands of clones, 90% to 97% seen once.

Sequencing used naive CD4+ T cells sorted from blood. Subset of the sample: CD45RA+ positively selected. This sequence joins TRBV5-3 and TRBJ2-1; D is possibly TRBD1 or TRBD2 (5 bases each). TRBV5-3 has ORF status, its function being uncertain. The TCR comes from a woman aged 30 to 39 in good health. CDR3 DNA sequence: TGTGCCAGAAGCTTTCCGGGACGCAGGAATGAGCAGTTCTTC. As protein: CARSFPGRRNEQFF.